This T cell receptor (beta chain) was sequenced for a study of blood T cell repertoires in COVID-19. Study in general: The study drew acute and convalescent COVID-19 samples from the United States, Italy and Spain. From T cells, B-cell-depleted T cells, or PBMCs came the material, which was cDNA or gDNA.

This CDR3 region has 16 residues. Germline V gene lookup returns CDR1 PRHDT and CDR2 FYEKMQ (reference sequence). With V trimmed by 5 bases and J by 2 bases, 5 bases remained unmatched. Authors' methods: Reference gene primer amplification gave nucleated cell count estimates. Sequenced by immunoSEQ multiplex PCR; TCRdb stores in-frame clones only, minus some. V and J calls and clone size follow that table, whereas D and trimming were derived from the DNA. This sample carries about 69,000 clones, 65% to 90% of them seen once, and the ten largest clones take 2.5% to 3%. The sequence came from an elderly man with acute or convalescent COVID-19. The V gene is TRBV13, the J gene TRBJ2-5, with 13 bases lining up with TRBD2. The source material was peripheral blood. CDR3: CASSPGTSGKQETQYF. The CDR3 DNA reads TGTGCCAGCAGCCCAGGGACTAGCGGGAAGCAAGAGACCCAGTACTTC. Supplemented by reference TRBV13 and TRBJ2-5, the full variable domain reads AAGVIQSPRHLIKEKRETATLKCYPIPRHDTVYWYQQGPGQDPQFLISFYEKMQSDKGSIPDRFSAQQFSDYHSELNMSSLELGDSALYFCASSPGTSGKQETQYFGPGTRLLVL.